The 12 T cell receptor beta chains below come from one sample, sequenced in a study of immune cell composition in non-small cell lung cancer. The repertoire was sequenced with immunoSEQ multiplex PCR; TCRdb's copy has only in-frame clones and lacks some. The repertoire includes roughly 16,000 clones, about three quarters of them detected once, and about 10% sits in the top ten. Normal lung was taken at the farthest possible site, at least 3 cm from tumour. The data also belong to a second study, concerning CD4 T cells in lung cancer.

What was sequenced was non-adjacent lung tissue. The receptors shown here come from a human donor with non-small cell lung cancer.

J is TRBJ2-2 and V is TRBV7-2; the D gene is possibly TRBD2 (5 bases). The length of the CDR3 is 16 residues. From germline, CDR1 is SGHTA and CDR2 FQGNSA. The V end lost 1 base, the J end lost 6 bases, and 15 bases lay between the germline ends. CDR3 loop: CASSLGPLDYPGELFF. The CDR3, as DNA: TGTGCCAGCAGCTTAGGGCCACTAGATTATCCCGGGGAGCTGTTTTTT.

The chain joins TRBV19 to TRBJ2-3; the D gene could be TRBD1 or TRBD2 (5 bases each). The CDR3 is 12 residues long. The germline V gene encodes CDR1 LNHDA and CDR2 SQIVND (reference sequence). Deletions cut 7 bases from V and 10 bases from J, with 15 bases between. The CDR3: CASTDSGRSQYF. The CDR3, as DNA: TGTGCCAGTACCGATTCGGGGCGTTCGCAGTATTTT.

The sample holds one count of this clone. The V call is TRBV7-8, the J call TRBJ2-5; 10 nucleotides align to TRBD2. The germline V gene encodes CDR1 SGHVS and CDR2 FQNEAQ. The V segment lost 3 bases and the J segment 2 bases; nucleotides outside the gene matches: 3. This CDR3 is built from 15 residues. The chain's CDR3 is CASSLGLATQETQYF. The CDR3 DNA is TGTGCCAGCAGCTTGGGACTAGCGACGCAAGAGACCCAGTACTTC.

This sequence joins TRBV28 and TRBJ2-5, with 9 nucleotides matching TRBD1. J lost 3 bases, V lost 6 bases, and 2 bases had no gene match. CDR1 is MDHEN and CDR2 is SYDVKM in the germline V gene. CDR3 length equals 13 residues. The CDR3 DNA sequence: TGTGCCAGCAGCCGGACAGGGGAAGAGACCCAGTACTTC. This codes for CASSRTGEETQYF.

The chain joins TRBV19 to TRBJ1-2; D is undetermined. This CDR3 has 17 residues. The germline V and J ends were trimmed by 2 bases and 2 bases, with 18 bases remaining between them. Germline CDR1 and CDR2: LNHDA and SQIVND (reference sequence). In DNA, the CDR3 is TGTGCCAGTAGTATAACTCCCCGAGGGCAGATGAACTATGGCTACACCTTC. Protein sequence: CASSITPRGQMNYGYTF.

V and J are TRBV9 and TRBJ1-5; no reliable D call. Germline-derived CDR1 and CDR2 are SGDLS and YYNGEE. V lost 2 bases, J lost 1 base, and 7 bases lay in between. The length of the CDR3 is 14 residues. CDR3 DNA: TGTGCCAGCAGCGTTTGGGAGAGCAATCAGCCCCAGCATTTT. It translates to CASSVWESNQPQHF. Supplemented by reference TRBV9 and TRBJ1-5, the full variable domain reads DSGVTQTPKHLITATGQRVTLRCSPRSGDLSVYWYQQSLDQGLQFLIQYYNGEERAKGNILERFSAQQFPDLHSELNLSSLELGDSALYFCASSVWESNQPQHFGDGTRLSIL.

The chain couples TRBV30 to TRBJ1-4; D possibly corresponds to TRBD1 (6 bases). The CDR3 consists of 13 residues. Deletions cut 1 base from V and 7 bases from J, with 10 bases between. Germline assignment: CDR1 GTSNPN and CDR2 SVGIG (reference sequence). The CDR3 DNA sequence: TGTGCCTGGAGTGAACAGGGTGGTGAAAAACTGTTTTTT. Translated, it gives CAWSEQGGEKLFF.

There are a few counts of this clone. This sequence joins TRBV28 and TRBJ2-7; weak D call: TRBD2 (5 bases). CDR1 and CDR2 from the germline V gene are MDHEN and SYDVKM. Trimming stripped 6 bases from V and 3 bases from J, with 18 bases between. This CDR3 comprises 15 residues. CDR3 bases: TGTGCCAGCAGCCTAAACGGGAATACTAACTACGAGCAGTACTTC. Amino acid sequence: CASSLNGNTNYEQYF.

The chain uses TRBV4-1 and TRBJ1-1; D is unclear. The CDR3 has 16 residues. Looked up from germline, CDR1 is MGHRA and CDR2 is YSYEKL. The ends were cut back, 5 bases at V and 0 bases at J, with 16 bases in the middle. The CDR3 is CASSLTVRTVNTEAFF. CDR3 coding DNA: TGCGCCAGCAGCTTAACAGTCAGAACCGTGAACACTGAAGCTTTCTTT.

The chain carries TRBV7-8 and TRBJ2-1; D possibly corresponds to TRBD2 (5 bases). The germline V gene has CDR1 SGHVS and CDR2 FQNEAQ. The CDR3 is 13 residues long. The V and J ends lost 0 bases and 12 bases respectively, with 12 bases between them. CDR3 region: CASSLAGPRGQFF. In DNA form, the CDR3 reads TGTGCCAGCAGCTTAGCTGGACCTCGGGGGCAGTTCTTC.

Points on this clone: Sequence at one end of the junction differs from germline and may be a read error. The J gene is TRBJ2-1, the V gene TRBV7-7; D may be TRBD1 (5 bases). CDR1 and CDR2 (germline): SSHAT, FNYEAQ (reference sequence). This CDR3 is built from 15 residues. DNA of the CDR3: TGTGCTAGCAGCCCACAGGAGACCTCCTACAATGAGCAGTTCTTC. It yields the protein CASSPQETSYNEQFF.

The chain carries TRBV6-1 and TRBJ1-4; D unclear. This CDR3 region has 15 residues. CDR1 and CDR2 from the germline V gene are MNHNS and SASEGT. The V and J ends lost 4 bases and 4 bases respectively, with 13 bases between them. CDR3 DNA: TGTGCCAGCAGTGTAACGGCTGGGAGTAATGAAAAACTGTTTTTT. It is translated as CASSVTAGSNEKLFF.